What follows is one T cell receptor (beta chain) and its context. The antigen is unknown. The protocol was immunoSEQ multiplex PCR, while the TCRdb copy is restricted to in-frame clones and leaves out a portion. The sample holds 25,000 to 35,000 clones, around 74% seen once. This entry comes from a study of T cells in narcolepsy. Study findings and constraints: Autoreactive clone sequences were missing from some blood memory CD4+ repertoires.

Trimming took 5 bases from V and 6 from J, leaving 14 bases between them. CDR3 length: 13 amino acids. Germline assignment: CDR1 MNHEY and CDR2 SMNVEV (reference sequence). This chain links TRBV27 with TRBJ2-7; tentative D call: TRBD1 (6 bases). The receptor comes from a human donor in good health. Sequences were obtained from memory (CD45RA-) CD4+ T cells from blood. For the CDR3, the DNA is TGTGCCAGCAGTCCTAACAGGGCGGGCGAGCAGTACTTC. This codes for CASSPNRAGEQYF.